The 7 T cell receptor beta chains given below trace back to one sample, sequenced in a study of monozygotic twins with inflammatory bowel disease. From the 5' RACE reads, TCRdb lists one entry per CDR3 protein and no DNA. This sample's clone table lists a few hundred thousand distinct CDR3 sequences. Sequences were obtained from blood. The receptors stem from a human donor with ulcerative colitis or Crohn's disease, or a healthy co-twin of an affected twin (not recorded which).

The chain couples TRBV3-1 to TRBJ2-7; there is no DNA to check the TCRdb D call of TRBD2. The CDR3 spans 16 residues. CDR1 is LGHDT, CDR2 YNNKEL, per germline (reference sequence). The CDR3 loop is CASSPQAGGLGIEQYF.

The rearrangement joins TRBV7-2 to TRBJ1-5. Germline CDR1 and CDR2: SGHTA and FQGNSA. The CDR3 covers 13 residues. This chain's CDR3 is CASSFITGQPQHF.

This chain joins TRBV5-4 and TRBJ1-1; the D call of TRBD1 rests on TCRdb alone, since no DNA is present to check it. This CDR3 spans 16 amino acids. Germline assignment: CDR1 SGHNT and CDR2 YYREEE (reference sequence). CDR3 region: CASSLAGQRMNTEAFF. The full variable domain, its missing parts supplied by reference TRBV5-4 and TRBJ1-1, is ETGVTQSPTHLIKTRGQQVTLRCSSQSGHNTVSWYQQALGQGPQFIFQYYREEENGRGNFPPRFSGLQFPNYSSELNVNALELDDSALYLCASSLAGQRMNTEAFFGQGTRLTVV.

The V gene is TRBV7-9, the J gene TRBJ1-1; TCRdb's D gene call, TRBD1, goes unchecked for lack of DNA. The CDR3 spans 13 residues. Per the germline V gene, CDR1 is SEHNR and CDR2 is FQNEAQ (reference sequence). The chain's CDR3 is CATETGMNTEAFF.

J is TRBJ2-1 and V is TRBV7-3; TCRdb designates TRBD1, a call that cannot be tested without DNA. The germline CDR1 and CDR2 sequences are SGHTA and FQGTGA. The CDR3 runs 15 residues. The CDR3 is CASSLSALWGNEQFF.

This chain connects TRBV19 to TRBJ2-6. The germline CDR1 and CDR2 sequences are LNHDA and SQIVND (reference sequence). The CDR3 covers 15 residues. CDR3 amino acids: CASSTQGSGANVLTF.

The genes are TRBV5-1 and TRBJ2-5; TCRdb names TRBD1, which stays unverified in the absence of DNA. Germline V gives CDR1 SGHRS, CDR2 YFSETQ. The CDR3 is 17 amino acids. The CDR3 spells CASHATFFRAAQETQYF. Looking up the rest from reference TRBV5-1 and TRBJ2-5 gives the full variable domain: KAGVTQTPRYLIKTRGQQVTLSCSPISGHRSVSWYQQTPGQGLQFLFEYFSETQRNKGNFPGRFSGRQFSNSRSEMNVSTLELGDSALYLCASHATFFRAAQETQYFGPGTRLLVL.